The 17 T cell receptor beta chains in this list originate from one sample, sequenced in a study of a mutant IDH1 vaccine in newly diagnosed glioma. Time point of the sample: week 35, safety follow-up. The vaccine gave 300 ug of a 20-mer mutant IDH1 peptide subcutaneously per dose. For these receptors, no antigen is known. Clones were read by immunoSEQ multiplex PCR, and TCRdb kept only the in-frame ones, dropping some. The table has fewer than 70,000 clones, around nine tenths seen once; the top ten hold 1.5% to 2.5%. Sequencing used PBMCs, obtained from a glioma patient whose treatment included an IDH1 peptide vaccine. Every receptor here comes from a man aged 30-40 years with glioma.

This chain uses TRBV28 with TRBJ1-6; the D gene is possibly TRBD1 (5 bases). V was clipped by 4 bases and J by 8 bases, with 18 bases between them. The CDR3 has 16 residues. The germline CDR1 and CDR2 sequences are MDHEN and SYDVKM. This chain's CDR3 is CASSSIPGRADSPLHF. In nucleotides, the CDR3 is TGTGCCAGCAGTTCTATTCCGGGACGGGCAGATTCACCCCTCCACTTT. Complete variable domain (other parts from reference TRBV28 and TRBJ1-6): DVKVTQSSRYLVKRTGEKVFLECVQDMDHENMFWYRQDPGLGLRLIYFSYDVKMKEKGDIPEGYSVSREKKERFSLILESASTNQTSMYLCASSSIPGRADSPLHFGNGTRLTVT.

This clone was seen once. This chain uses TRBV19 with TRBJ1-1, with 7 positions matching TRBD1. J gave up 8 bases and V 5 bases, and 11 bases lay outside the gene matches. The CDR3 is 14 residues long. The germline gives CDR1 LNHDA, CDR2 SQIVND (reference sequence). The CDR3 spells CASSPDGTASEAFF. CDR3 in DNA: TGTGCCAGTAGTCCCGACGGGACAGCGTCCGAAGCTTTCTTT.

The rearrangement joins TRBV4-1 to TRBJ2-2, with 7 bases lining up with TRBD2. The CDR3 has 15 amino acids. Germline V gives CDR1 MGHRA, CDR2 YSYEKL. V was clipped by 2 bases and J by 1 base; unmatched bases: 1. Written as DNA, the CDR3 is TGCGCCAGCAGCCAAAAGCGGGAGAACACCGGGGAGCTGTTTTTT. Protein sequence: CASSQKRENTGELFF.

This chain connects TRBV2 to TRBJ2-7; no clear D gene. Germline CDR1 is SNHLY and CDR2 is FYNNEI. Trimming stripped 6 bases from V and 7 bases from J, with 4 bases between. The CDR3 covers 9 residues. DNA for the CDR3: TGTGCCAGCAGCAAGGAGCAGTACTTC. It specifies CASSKEQYF.

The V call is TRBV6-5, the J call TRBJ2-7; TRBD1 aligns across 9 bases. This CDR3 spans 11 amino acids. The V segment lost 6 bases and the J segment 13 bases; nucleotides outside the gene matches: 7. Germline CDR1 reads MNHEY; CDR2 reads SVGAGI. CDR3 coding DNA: TGTGCCAGCAGCCTAGGGACAGGGCGATACTTC. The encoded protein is CASSLGTGRYF.

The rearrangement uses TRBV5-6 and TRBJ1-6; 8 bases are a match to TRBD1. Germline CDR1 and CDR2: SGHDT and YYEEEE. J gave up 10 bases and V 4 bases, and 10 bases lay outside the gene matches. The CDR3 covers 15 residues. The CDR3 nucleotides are TGTGCCAGCAGCACCCAAACAGGGGGGGGGTCACCCCTCCACTTT. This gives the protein CASSTQTGGGSPLHF. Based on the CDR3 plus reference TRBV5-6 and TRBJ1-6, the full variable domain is DAGVTQSPTHLIKTRGQQVTLRCSPKSGHDTVSWYQQALGQGPQFIFQYYEEEERQRGNFPDRFSGHQFPNYSSELNVNALLLGDSALYLCASSTQTGGGSPLHFGNGTRLTVT.

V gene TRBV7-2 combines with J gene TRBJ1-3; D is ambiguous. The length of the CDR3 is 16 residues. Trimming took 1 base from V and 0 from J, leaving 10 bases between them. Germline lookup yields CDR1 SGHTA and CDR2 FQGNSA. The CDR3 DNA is TGTGCCAGCAGCTTAGGGGCACAGCACTCTGGAAACACCATATATTTT. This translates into CASSLGAQHSGNTIYF.

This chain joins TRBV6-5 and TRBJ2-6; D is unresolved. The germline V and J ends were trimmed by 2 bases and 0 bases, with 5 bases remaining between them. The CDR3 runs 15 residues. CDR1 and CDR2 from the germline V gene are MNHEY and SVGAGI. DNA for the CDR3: TGTGCCAGCAGTTACGGTAGCTCTGGGGCCAACGTCCTGACTTTC. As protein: CASSYGSSGANVLTF.

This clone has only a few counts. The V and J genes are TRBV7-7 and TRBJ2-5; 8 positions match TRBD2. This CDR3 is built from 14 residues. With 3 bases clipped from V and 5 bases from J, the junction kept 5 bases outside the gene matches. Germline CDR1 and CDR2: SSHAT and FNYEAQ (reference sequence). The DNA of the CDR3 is TGTGCCAGCAGCTTGAATCGGGGGGGGGAGACCCAGTACTTC. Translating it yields CASSLNRGGETQYF.

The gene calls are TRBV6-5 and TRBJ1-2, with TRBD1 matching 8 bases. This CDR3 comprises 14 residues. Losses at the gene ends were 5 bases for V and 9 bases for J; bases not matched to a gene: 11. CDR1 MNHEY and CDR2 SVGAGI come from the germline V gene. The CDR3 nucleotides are TGTGCCAGCAGTCCCGACAGGGGTTCCTCTCGCTACACCTTC. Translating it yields CASSPDRGSSRYTF.

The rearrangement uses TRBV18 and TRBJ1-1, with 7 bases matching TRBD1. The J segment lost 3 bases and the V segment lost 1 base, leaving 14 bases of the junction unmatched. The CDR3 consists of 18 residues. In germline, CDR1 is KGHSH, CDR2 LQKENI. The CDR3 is CASSPRVIPTGKDTEAFF. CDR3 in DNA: TGTGCCAGCTCACCACGGGTTATACCGACAGGGAAGGACACTGAAGCTTTCTTT.

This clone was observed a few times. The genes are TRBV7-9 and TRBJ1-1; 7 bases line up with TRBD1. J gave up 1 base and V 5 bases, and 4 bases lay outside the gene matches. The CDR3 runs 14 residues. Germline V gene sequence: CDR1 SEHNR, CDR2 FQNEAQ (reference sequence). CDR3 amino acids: CASSPDRTNTEAFF. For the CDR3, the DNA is TGTGCCAGCAGCCCGGACAGGACGAACACTGAAGCTTTCTTT. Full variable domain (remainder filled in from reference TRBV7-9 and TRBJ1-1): DTGVSQNPRHKITKRGQNVTFRCDPISEHNRLYWYRQTLGQGPEFLTYFQNEAQLEKSRLLSDRFSAERPKGSFSTLEIQRTEQGDSAMYLCASSPDRTNTEAFFGQGTRLTVV.

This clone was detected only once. Here the CDR3 reads CASSIVGSENYGYTF. Here the CDR3 DNA reads TGTGCCAGTAGTATAGTTGGGTCAGAAAACTATGGCTACACCTTC. The chain joins TRBV19 to TRBJ1-2; D unclear. The CDR3 is 15 residues long. V gave up 1 base and J gave up 2 bases, with 11 bases separating them. Germline V gene data show CDR1 as LNHDA and CDR2 as SQIVND (reference sequence).

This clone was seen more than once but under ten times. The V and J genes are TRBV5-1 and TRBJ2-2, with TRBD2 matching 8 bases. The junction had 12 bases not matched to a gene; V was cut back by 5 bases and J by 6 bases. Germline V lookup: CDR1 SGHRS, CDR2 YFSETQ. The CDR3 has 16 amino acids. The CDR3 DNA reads TGCGCCAGCAGTGAAGTAGCGGGGACGCTCTCCGGGGAGCTGTTTTTT. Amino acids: CASSEVAGTLSGELFF.

CDR3: CASRERGVQETQYF. CDR3 nucleotides: TGTGCCAGTAGGGAGCGGGGGGTACAAGAGACCCAGTACTTC. V usage is TRBV19 and J usage is TRBJ2-5; 9 bases fit TRBD2. The V and J ends lost 6 bases and 2 bases, in that order; junction bases with no gene match: 4. CDR3 length: 14 residues. Per the germline V gene, CDR1 is LNHDA and CDR2 is SQIVND (reference sequence).

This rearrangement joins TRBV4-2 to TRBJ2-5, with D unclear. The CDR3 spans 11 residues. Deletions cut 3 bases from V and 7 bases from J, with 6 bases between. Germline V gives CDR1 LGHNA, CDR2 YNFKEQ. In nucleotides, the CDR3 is TGTGCCAGCAGCCATGGGGTGACCCAGTACTTC. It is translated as CASSHGVTQYF.

The CDR3 DNA reads as TGTGCCAGCAGTGCCGACAGACTGTCCTACGAGCAGTACTTC. Protein sequence: CASSADRLSYEQYF. The J gene is TRBJ2-7, the V gene TRBV6-1; perhaps TRBD1 as D (5 bases). The CDR3 covers 14 residues. V was cut by 4 bases and J by 1 base, with 11 bases left in between. Per germline, CDR1 MNHNS and CDR2 SASEGT.